Listed below are T cell receptor beta chains from one sample, sequenced in a study of shared clonotypes between healthy human individuals. Libraries were prepared by immunoSEQ multiplex PCR; TCRdb keeps only in-frame clonotypes and omits some of them. The data contain around 500,000 clones, approximately 79% of them singletons. The sequenced sample was PBMCs. These TCRs come from a woman in her thirties or forties in good health. Some clones in this sample may be carry-over from other donors' samples. CDR3s include the opening cysteine and the closing phenylalanine or tryptophan. The order of the fields is clone size, D gene, V gene, J gene, CDR3 protein, CDR3 DNA. D genes are given only for firm matches. Size tells how often a clone was seen (once, few, many) or the class of an expanded clone, and some rows leave it out.

size: -
D: -
V: TRBV19
J: TRBJ2-4
CDR3: CASKNVAKNIQYF
DNA: TGTGCCAGTAAGAACGTAGCCAAAAACATTCAGTACTTC

size: -
D: -
V: TRBV2
J: TRBJ2-7
CDR3: CASSEGPYEQYF
DNA: TGTGCCAGCAGTGAAGGGCCCTACGAGCAGTACTTC

size: -
D: -
V: TRBV13
J: TRBJ2-2
CDR3: CASSLRTGELFF
DNA: TGTGCCAGCAGCTTACGGACCGGGGAGCTGTTTTTT

size: -
D: -
V: TRBV4-1
J: TRBJ2-3
CDR3: CASSQVGGVGTDTQYF
DNA: TGCGCCAGCAGCCAAGTGGGGGGAGTCGGCACAGATACGCAGTATTTT

size: -
D: -
V: TRBV6-5
J: TRBJ2-2
CDR3: CASRPQGSGTGELFF
DNA: TGTGCCAGCAGGCCACAGGGTTCGGGTACCGGGGAGCTGTTTTTT

size: -
D: TRBD2
V: TRBV6-5
J: TRBJ2-7
CDR3: CASSGGLAGTYEQYF
DNA: TGTGCCAGCAGCGGCGGACTAGCGGGAACCTACGAGCAGTACTTC

size: -
D: -
V: TRBV19
J: TRBJ1-4
CDR3: CASSLLGVDLEKLFF
DNA: TGTGCCAGTAGCCTCCTGGGGGTCGACCTTGAAAAACTGTTTTTT

size: once
D: -
V: TRBV30
J: TRBJ1-2
CDR3: CAWSLYSNGYTF
DNA: TGTGCCTGGAGTTTATATTCGAATGGCTACACCTTC

size: -
D: -
V: TRBV5-4
J: TRBJ2-5
CDR3: CASSLGLRQETQYF
DNA: TGTGCCAGCAGCTTGGGGCTTCGCCAAGAGACCCAGTACTTC

size: -
D: -
V: TRBV6-4
J: TRBJ1-6
CDR3: CASSDSTQGNSPLHF
DNA: TGTGCCAGCAGTGACTCGACTCAGGGGAATTCACCCCTCCACTTT

size: many
D: -
V: TRBV19
J: TRBJ1-2
CDR3: CASSQGTPGGYTF
DNA: TGTGCCAGTAGTCAGGGGACACCTGGTGGCTACACCTTC

size: few
D: -
V: TRBV14
J: TRBJ2-7
CDR3: CASSQGVIPYEQYF
DNA: TGTGCCAGCAGCCAAGGGGTCATTCCCTACGAGCAGTACTTC

size: -
D: -
V: TRBV7-2
J: TRBJ2-3
CDR3: CASSSEEMDTQYF
DNA: TGTGCCAGCAGCTCCGAGGAGATGGATACGCAGTATTTT

size: -
D: -
V: TRBV28
J: TRBJ2-2
CDR3: CASSLWSNLDRDTGELFF
DNA: TGTGCCAGCAGTTTATGGAGCAATTTGGACAGAGACACCGGGGAGCTGTTTTTT

size: -
D: TRBD2
V: TRBV5-1
J: TRBJ2-1
CDR3: CASSLPLTSGHNEQFF
DNA: TGCGCCAGCAGCTTGCCCTTAACTAGCGGCCACAATGAGCAGTTCTTC

size: -
D: TRBD1
V: TRBV2
J: TRBJ2-7
CDR3: CASRGDSYEQYF
DNA: TGTGCCAGCAGGGGGGACAGCTACGAGCAGTACTTC

size: once
D: -
V: TRBV11-2
J: TRBJ2-2
CDR3: CASSSITGELFF
DNA: TGTGCCAGCAGCTCCATTACCGGGGAGCTGTTTTTT

size: -
D: TRBD2
V: TRBV7-8
J: TRBJ2-3
CDR3: CASSPEAGGRSDTQYF
DNA: TGTGCCAGCAGCCCGGAAGCGGGAGGAAGGTCAGATACGCAGTATTTT

size: -
D: -
V: TRBV10-2
J: TRBJ2-7
CDR3: CASSGPGQRSYEQYF
DNA: TGCGCCAGCAGCGGACCCGGACAGCGGTCCTACGAGCAGTACTTC

size: -
D: -
V: TRBV5-1
J: TRBJ1-1
CDR3: CASSLPAGGAAEAFF
DNA: TGCGCCAGCAGCCTACCAGCGGGGGGCGCGGCTGAAGCTTTCTTT

size: -
D: TRBD1
V: TRBV7-2
J: TRBJ2-1
CDR3: CASSYQPNRGKEQFF
DNA: TGTGCCAGCAGCTACCAACCAAACAGGGGTAAGGAGCAGTTCTTC

size: -
D: -
V: TRBV28
J: TRBJ1-4
CDR3: CASSLSVWAGEKLFF
DNA: TGTGCCAGCAGTTTATCAGTATGGGCAGGTGAAAAACTGTTTTTT

size: once
D: -
V: TRBV5-1
J: TRBJ2-2
CDR3: CASTEGGGTGELFF
DNA: TGCGCCAGCACTGAGGGTGGGGGCACCGGGGAGCTGTTTTTT

size: -
D: TRBD1
V: TRBV20-1
J: TRBJ1-2
CDR3: CSASTGDGYTF
DNA: TGCAGTGCTTCTACAGGGGATGGCTACACCTTC

size: -
D: TRBD2
V: TRBV7-2
J: TRBJ2-1
CDR3: CASRRTSGSLYNEQFF
DNA: TGTGCCAGCAGGCGGACTAGCGGGAGTCTTTACAATGAGCAGTTCTTC

size: -
D: -
V: TRBV10-3
J: TRBJ1-5
CDR3: CAISEVGNQPQHF
DNA: TGTGCCATCAGTGAAGTGGGCAATCAGCCCCAGCATTTT

size: once
D: -
V: TRBV30
J: TRBJ2-3
CDR3: CAWSPTKFNRDTQYF
DNA: TGTGCCTGGAGTCCAACCAAGTTCAATAGGGATACGCAGTATTTT

size: -
D: TRBD1
V: TRBV19
J: TRBJ2-2
CDR3: CASRRDRELPGELFF
DNA: TGTGCCAGTAGGAGGGACAGGGAATTGCCCGGGGAGCTGTTTTTT

size: many
D: -
V: TRBV28
J: TRBJ1-1
CDR3: CASSLWSRMNTEAFF
DNA: TGTGCCAGCAGTTTATGGTCCAGAATGAACACTGAAGCTTTCTTT

size: -
D: -
V: TRBV30
J: TRBJ2-7
CDR3: CAWRGWATPYEQYF
DNA: TGTGCCTGGAGAGGGTGGGCCACCCCATACGAGCAGTACTTC